The rows below give T cell receptor beta chains drawn from one sample of a study of CD8 T cells in ankylosing spondylitis. TCRdb processed the 5' RACE reads anew with MiXCR; each CDR3 protein has one entry. The sample has about 450,000 distinct CDR3 sequences; about 24% are singletons. Sample: blood, either unsorted or a sorted T cell fraction (not recorded which). Every receptor here comes from a male donor with ankylosing spondylitis. CDR3s include the opening cysteine and the closing phenylalanine or tryptophan.

V,CDR3
TRBV12-3/TRBV12-4,CASSFSQINEQFF
TRBV9,CASSVDPGTYEQYF
TRBV7-9,CASSLAGGQTSGYTF
TRBV6-1,CASSTSLAGGPNNEQFF
TRBV6-1,CASSELGRGSPTGELFF
TRBV7-2,CASSRTWDRSYEQYF
TRBV10-2,CASSISSPATGSISGNTIYF
TRBV14,CASRENKGQSSYNEQFF
TRBV7-2,CASSLQGIGDEQFF
TRBV30,CASTGTVNYGYTF
TRBV24-1,CATSQPGGADTQYF
TRBV30,CAWDVLLTGELFF
TRBV5-1,CASSYYELVVSPNEQFF
TRBV7-9,CASSPGTGGLSGYTF
TRBV12-3/TRBV12-4,CASSLHGKDTEAFF
TRBV11-2,CASSVEREGGEQYF